These 9 T cell receptor beta chains were sequenced from one sample in a study of shared clonotypes between healthy human individuals. Profiling relied on immunoSEQ multiplex PCR, and the TCRdb table lists in-frame clones only, not all of them. The sample has some 2.1 million clones; over 85% are singletons. Naivety among CD8 cells was defined by CD45RO negativity and positive CCR7 selection, thereby excluding terminally differentiated effector memory CD45RA+ cells. The sequenced sample consisted of naive CD8+ T cells from PBMCs. These receptors came from a man aged 18-30 years in good health. Some clones in this sample may be carry-over from other donors' samples.

The chain combines TRBV28 with TRBJ2-4; D may be TRBD2 (6 bases). V lost 1 base, J lost 4 bases, and 23 bases lay in between. CDR1 and CDR2 (germline): MDHEN, SYDVKM. This CDR3 has 19 amino acids. The CDR3 loop reads CASSLFTGAGSGHKNIQYF. The DNA of the CDR3 is TGTGCCAGCAGTTTATTTACTGGGGCGGGTAGCGGACATAAAAACATTCAGTACTTC.

This chain joins TRBV29-1 and TRBJ2-1; 12 nucleotides match TRBD2. There are 20 residues in the CDR3. Looked up from germline, CDR1 is SQVTM and CDR2 is ANQGSEA. Trimming at V came to 0 bases and at J to 2 bases, leaving 14 bases not matched to a gene. CDR3 amino acids: CSVEDRAASGRDSPYNEQFF. CDR3 bases: TGCAGCGTTGAAGATCGCGCGGCTAGCGGGAGGGATAGCCCCTACAATGAGCAGTTCTTC.

V gene TRBV27 combines with J gene TRBJ1-5, with D unresolved. The CDR3 totals 14 residues. Per germline, CDR1 MNHEY and CDR2 SMNVEV (reference sequence). V lost 2 bases to trimming and J lost 5 bases, with 10 bases between them. The CDR3 here is CASSLLADHQPQHF. DNA of the CDR3: TGTGCCAGCAGTTTACTCGCTGACCATCAGCCCCAGCATTTT.

The gene calls are TRBV10-2 and TRBJ1-6; TRBD1 aligns across 11 bases. The CDR3 is 12 amino acids. V was pared by 9 bases and J by 9 bases, with 1 base of the junction left unmatched. The germline CDR1 and CDR2 sequences are WSHSY and SAAADI. CDR3 DNA sequence: TGCGCCAGGGGGACAGGGGGTTCACCCCTCCACTTT. Residues: CARGTGGSPLHF.

J is TRBJ1-1 and V is TRBV18, with D hard to call. The CDR3 length is 18 residues. Germline V gives CDR1 KGHSH, CDR2 LQKENI. With 3 bases removed from V and 1 base from J, the gap between germline ends came to 21 bases. CDR3 nucleotide sequence: TGTGCCAGCTCACCGACGCCGGGATTACTTAAGAAGAACACTGAAGCTTTCTTT. It is translated as CASSPTPGLLKKNTEAFF.

This chain joins TRBV9 and TRBJ2-1; weak D call: TRBD2 (6 bases). CDR1 is SGDLS and CDR2 is YYNGEE in the germline V gene. The CDR3 spans 16 residues. V lost 3 bases and J 8 bases, leaving 21 bases between the germline ends. CDR3 DNA sequence: TGTGCCAGCAGCGCACCCCGTTCCCGGGAGTCGCATGAGCAGTTCTTC. Its translation is CASSAPRSRESHEQFF.

This rearrangement joins TRBV18 to TRBJ2-1; 10 positions match TRBD2. CDR3 length equals 17 residues. The V and J ends lost 3 bases and 7 bases, in that order; junction bases with no gene match: 12. The germline V gene encodes CDR1 KGHSH and CDR2 LQKENI. The CDR3, as DNA: TGTGCCAGCTCACCGAATCAGGGACTAGCGACTGGAAATGAGCAGTTCTTC. Residues: CASSPNQGLATGNEQFF.

As regards this clone: This same CDR3 is encoded by further DNA sequences in the sample. The V and J genes are TRBV5-6 and TRBJ2-7; D not certain. Deletions cut 1 base from V and 4 bases from J, with 6 bases between. The CDR3 totals 12 residues. Germline V gene data show CDR1 as SGHDT and CDR2 as YYEEEE. CDR3 nucleotide sequence: TGTGCCAGCAGCTTGTCCCCGTACGAGCAGTACTTC. It specifies CASSLSPYEQYF.

The chain is built from TRBV27 and TRBJ1-1; D remains ambiguous. Germline V gene sequence: CDR1 MNHEY, CDR2 SMNVEV (reference sequence). The CDR3 sequence is 16 residues long. V lost 5 bases and J 1 base, leaving 17 bases between the germline ends. The CDR3, as DNA: TGTGCCAGCAGTCTAACGCGACGGGGAGGGAACACTGAAGCTTTCTTT. Its protein product is CASSLTRRGGNTEAFF.